In its sample, the clone carrying this T cell receptor beta chain was seen a few times. Its cognate antigen is unknown. The data stem from a study of regulatory T cells in long-lasting Graves disease. Construction of TCR beta libraries relied on iRepertoire HTBI primers and on Arm-PCR targeting CDR3 regions. Authors' analysis steps: Analysis of the samples identified about 62 TRBV and 12 to 15 TRBJ segments. Each CDR3 protein gets one entry after TCRdb re-called the multiplex PCR reads with MiXCR. Here the V and J calls rest on TCRdb's processing, not on the authors' analysis. The sample carries roughly 400,000 distinct CDR3 sequences, about 20% recorded once. Study outcomes and limitations: Newly diagnosed disease favored TRBV20-1 and TRBJ2-1 over persistent disease.

Time point reported: persistent/refractory GD, antithyroid drugs over 5 years with positive TRAb. Construction of the TCR library relied on RNA isolated from PBMCs. A blood draw put 8.5 to 10 milliliters of peripheral blood into EDTA tubes. Trimming stripped 10 bases from V and 8 bases from J, with 14 bases between. This CDR3 has 12 residues. From germline, CDR1 is LGHDT and CDR2 YNNKEL (reference sequence). Material: peripheral blood mononuclear cells (PBMCs), obtained when the disease was refractory, from a patient treated with antithyroid drugs. The chain has TRBV3-1 and TRBJ2-2; D might be TRBD1 (6 bases). This sequence was found in a female donor with Graves disease. The CDR3 region is CATTDSRGELFF. The CDR3 DNA reads as TGTGCCACCACGGACAGTAGGGGGGAGCTGTTTTTT.